Each of the 2 T cell receptor beta chains below was sequenced from the same sample in a study of shared clonotypes between healthy human individuals. TCRdb's copy holds only in-frame clones and misses some; the assay was immunoSEQ multiplex PCR. This sample has some 1 million clones; about three quarters occur once, and the top ten carry approximately 1.5%. The sequencing sample was made of memory CD4+ T cells sorted from blood. Regarding subset: CD45RA-negative fraction. The receptors were gathered from a young man in good health.

The chain has TRBV30 and TRBJ1-5; TRBD1 might be the D (6 bases). This CDR3 spans 14 amino acids. Germline values: CDR1 GTSNPN, CDR2 SVGIG (reference sequence). Between the trimmed V and J ends, which lost 5 bases and 0 bases, there was a span of 11 bases. The CDR3 region is CAWSQGISNQPQHF. As DNA, the CDR3 is TGTGCCTGGTCCCAGGGGATTAGCAATCAGCCCCAGCATTTT.

This clone was seen only once. The chain joins TRBV10-3 to TRBJ2-1; maybe TRBD1 (6 bases). The germline V gene has CDR1 ENHRY and CDR2 SYGVKD. CDR3 length equals 15 residues. Trimming removed 3 bases at V and 4 bases at J, with 13 bases between. The CDR3 loop is CAISDRGPVYNEQFF. The CDR3 bases are TGTGCCATCAGTGACAGGGGACCGGTTTACAATGAGCAGTTCTTC.